The clone carrying this T cell receptor beta chain was seen a few times. These data come from a study of blood T cell repertoires in COVID-19. Study background: The study drew acute and convalescent COVID-19 samples from the United States, Italy and Spain. Sources were T cells, B-cell-depleted T cells, or PBMCs; the material itself was cDNA or gDNA.

The CDR3 runs to 15 residues. Germline V gene sequence: CDR1 SGHTS, CDR2 YDEGEE. J was trimmed by 8 bases and V by 0 bases; bases with no gene match: 8. In the study's own analysis: Amplification of reference gene primers was used by the study to estimate nucleated cell counts. Profiling relied on immunoSEQ multiplex PCR, and the TCRdb table lists in-frame clones only, not all of them. V and J calls and clone size follow that table, whereas D and trimming were derived from the DNA. The data show about 250,000 clones, about four fifths seen once. The chain carries TRBV5-8 and TRBJ1-2; 9 bases match TRBD1. The origin of this receptor is a man older than 75 with acute or convalescent COVID-19. The sequenced sample was peripheral blood. CDR3 residues: CASSLVGQGMGGYTF. The CDR3 DNA follows: TGTGCCAGCAGCTTGGTCGGACAGGGGATGGGCGGCTACACCTTC.